This T cell receptor (beta chain) was captured by sequencing in a study of patients and donors after allogeneic stem cell transplantation. TCRdb reprocessed the RT-PCR reads via MiXCR and lists one record per CDR3 protein. Of approximately 38,000 distinct CDR3 sequences listed, under 40% are singletons. Specimen: blood, either unsorted or a sorted T cell fraction (not recorded which). The origin of this receptor is a human donor who was either an allogeneic HSCT recipient or a stem cell or donor lymphocyte infusion donor (not recorded which). It is not recorded whose cells these are; they may come from a transplant donor.

The CDR3 is CSARDTGDNQPQHF. The CDR3 DNA reads as TGCAGTGCTAGAGATACAGGGGACAATCAGCCCCAGCATTTT. The chain carries TRBV20-1 and TRBJ1-5, with TRBD1 identical over 7 bases. The CDR3 loop spans 14 amino acids. The J segment lost 3 bases and the V segment lost 0 bases, leaving 2 bases of the junction unmatched. The germline V gene has CDR1 DFQATT and CDR2 SNEGSKA (reference sequence).